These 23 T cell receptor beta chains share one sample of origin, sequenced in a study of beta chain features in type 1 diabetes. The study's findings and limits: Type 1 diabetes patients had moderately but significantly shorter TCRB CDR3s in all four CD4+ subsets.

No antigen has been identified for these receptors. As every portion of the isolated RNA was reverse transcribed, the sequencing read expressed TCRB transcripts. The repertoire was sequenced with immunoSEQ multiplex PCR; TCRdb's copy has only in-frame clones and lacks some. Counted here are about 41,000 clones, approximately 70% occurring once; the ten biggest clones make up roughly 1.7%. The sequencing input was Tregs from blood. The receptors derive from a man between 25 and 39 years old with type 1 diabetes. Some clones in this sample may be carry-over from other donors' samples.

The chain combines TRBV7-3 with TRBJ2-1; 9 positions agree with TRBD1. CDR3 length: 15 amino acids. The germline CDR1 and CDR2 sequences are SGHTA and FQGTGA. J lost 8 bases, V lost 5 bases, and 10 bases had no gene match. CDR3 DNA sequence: TGTGCCAGCAGCCGAAGAGCAACAGGGGGCGATGAGCAGTTCTTC. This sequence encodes CASSRRATGGDEQFF.

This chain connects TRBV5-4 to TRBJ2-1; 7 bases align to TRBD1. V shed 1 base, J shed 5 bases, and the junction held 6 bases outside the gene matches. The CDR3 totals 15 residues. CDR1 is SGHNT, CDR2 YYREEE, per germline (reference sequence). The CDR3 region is CASSLLGQENNEQFF. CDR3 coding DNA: TGTGCCAGCAGCTTGTTAGGACAGGAGAACAATGAGCAGTTCTTC.

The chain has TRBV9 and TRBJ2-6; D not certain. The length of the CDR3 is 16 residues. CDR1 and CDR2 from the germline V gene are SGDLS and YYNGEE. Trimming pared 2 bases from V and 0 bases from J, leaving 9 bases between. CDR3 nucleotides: TGTGCCAGCAGCGTTATCCCAGACTCTGGGGCCAACGTCCTGACTTTC. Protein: CASSVIPDSGANVLTF.

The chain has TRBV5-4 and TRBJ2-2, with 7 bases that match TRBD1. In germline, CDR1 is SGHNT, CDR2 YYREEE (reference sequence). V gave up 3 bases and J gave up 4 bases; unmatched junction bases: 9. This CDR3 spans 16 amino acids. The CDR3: CASSSGQRKTTGELFF. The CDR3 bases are TGTGCCAGCAGCTCGGGACAGCGAAAAACCACCGGGGAGCTGTTTTTT. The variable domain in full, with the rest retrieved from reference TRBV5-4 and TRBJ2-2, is ETGVTQSPTHLIKTRGQQVTLRCSSQSGHNTVSWYQQALGQGPQFIFQYYREEENGRGNFPPRFSGLQFPNYSSELNVNALELDDSALYLCASSSGQRKTTGELFFGEGSRLTVL.

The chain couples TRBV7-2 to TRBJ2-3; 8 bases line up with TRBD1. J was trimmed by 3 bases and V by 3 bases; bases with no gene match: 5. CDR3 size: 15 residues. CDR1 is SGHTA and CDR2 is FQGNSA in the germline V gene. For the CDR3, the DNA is TGTGCCAGCAGCTTGAGGACAGGGAGGACAGATACGCAGTATTTT. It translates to CASSLRTGRTDTQYF.

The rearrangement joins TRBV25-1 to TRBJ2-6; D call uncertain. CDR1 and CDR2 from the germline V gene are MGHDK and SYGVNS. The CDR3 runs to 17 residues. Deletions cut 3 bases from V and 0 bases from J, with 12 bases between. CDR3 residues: CASSDGRRLSGANVLTF. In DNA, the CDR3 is TGTGCCAGCAGTGACGGTCGCCGCCTCTCTGGGGCCAACGTCCTGACTTTC.

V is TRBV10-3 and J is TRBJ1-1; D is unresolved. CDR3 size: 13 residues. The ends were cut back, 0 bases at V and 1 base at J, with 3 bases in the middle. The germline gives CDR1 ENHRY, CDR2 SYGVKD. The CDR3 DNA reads TGTGCCATCAGTGAGTCCTGGAACACTGAAGCTTTCTTT. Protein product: CAISESWNTEAFF.

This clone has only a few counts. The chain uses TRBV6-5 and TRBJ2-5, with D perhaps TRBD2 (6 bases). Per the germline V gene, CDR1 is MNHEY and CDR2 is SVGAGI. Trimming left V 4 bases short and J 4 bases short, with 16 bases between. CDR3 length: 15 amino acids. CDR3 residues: CASSSPARGGETQYF. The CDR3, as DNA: TGTGCCAGCAGTTCTCCCGCCCGGGGAGGAGAGACCCAGTACTTC.

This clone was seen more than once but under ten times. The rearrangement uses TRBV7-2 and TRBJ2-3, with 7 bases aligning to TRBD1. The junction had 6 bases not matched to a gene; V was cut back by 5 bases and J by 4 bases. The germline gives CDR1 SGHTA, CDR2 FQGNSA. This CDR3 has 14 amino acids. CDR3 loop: CASSSQTGADTQYF. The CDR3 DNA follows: TGTGCCAGCAGCAGTCAAACAGGGGCAGATACGCAGTATTTT.

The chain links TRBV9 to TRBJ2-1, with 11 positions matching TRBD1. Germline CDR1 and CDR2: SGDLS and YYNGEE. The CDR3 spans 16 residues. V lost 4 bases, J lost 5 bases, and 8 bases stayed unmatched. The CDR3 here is CASSSYRDRGDNEQFF. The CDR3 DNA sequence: TGTGCCAGCAGCTCCTACCGGGACAGGGGGGACAATGAGCAGTTCTTC.

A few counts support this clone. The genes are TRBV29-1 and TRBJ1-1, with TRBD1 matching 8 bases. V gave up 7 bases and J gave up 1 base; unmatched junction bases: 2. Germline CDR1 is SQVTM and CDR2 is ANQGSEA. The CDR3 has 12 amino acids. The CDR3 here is CSAGTGNTEAFF. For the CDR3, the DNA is TGCAGCGCCGGGACAGGGAACACTGAAGCTTTCTTT.

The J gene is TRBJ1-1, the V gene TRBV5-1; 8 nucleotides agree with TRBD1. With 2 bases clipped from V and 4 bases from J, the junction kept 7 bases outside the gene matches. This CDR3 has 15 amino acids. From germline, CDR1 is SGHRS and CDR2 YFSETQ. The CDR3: CASSFGQGRGTEAFF. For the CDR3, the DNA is TGCGCCAGCAGCTTCGGACAGGGAAGGGGCACTGAAGCTTTCTTT.

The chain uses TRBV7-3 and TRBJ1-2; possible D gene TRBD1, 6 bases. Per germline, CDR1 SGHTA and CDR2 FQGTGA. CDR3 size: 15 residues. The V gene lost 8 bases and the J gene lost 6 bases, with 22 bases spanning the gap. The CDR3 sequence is CASSWGQGTLDGYTF. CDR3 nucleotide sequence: TGTGCCAGCTCCTGGGGGCAGGGGACCCTAGATGGCTACACCTTC. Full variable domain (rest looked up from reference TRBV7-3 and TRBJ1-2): GAGVSQTPSNKVTEKGKYVELRCDPISGHTALYWYRQSLGQGPEFLIYFQGTGAADDSGLPNDRFFAVRPEGSVSTLKIQRTERGDSAVYLCASSWGQGTLDGYTFGSGTRLTVV.

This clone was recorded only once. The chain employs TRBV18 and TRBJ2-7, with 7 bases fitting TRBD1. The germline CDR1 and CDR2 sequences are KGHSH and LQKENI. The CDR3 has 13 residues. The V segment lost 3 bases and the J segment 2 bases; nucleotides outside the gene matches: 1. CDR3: CASSPGQPYEQYF. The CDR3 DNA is TGTGCCAGCTCACCGGGACAGCCCTACGAGCAGTACTTC.

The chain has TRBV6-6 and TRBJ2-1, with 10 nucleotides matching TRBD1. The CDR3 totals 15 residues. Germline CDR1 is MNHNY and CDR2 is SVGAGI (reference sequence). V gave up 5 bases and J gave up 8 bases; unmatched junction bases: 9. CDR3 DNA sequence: TGTGCCAGCAGTCTTGATCGACAGGGGGCCTATGAGCAGTTCTTC. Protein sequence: CASSLDRQGAYEQFF.

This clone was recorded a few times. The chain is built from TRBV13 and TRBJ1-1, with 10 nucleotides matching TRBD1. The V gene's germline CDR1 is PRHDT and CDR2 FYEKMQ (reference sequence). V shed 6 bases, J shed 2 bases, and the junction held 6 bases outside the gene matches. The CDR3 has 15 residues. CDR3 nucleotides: TGTGCCAGCAGACCCACGACAGGGGGCAACACTGAAGCTTTCTTT. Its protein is CASRPTTGGNTEAFF.

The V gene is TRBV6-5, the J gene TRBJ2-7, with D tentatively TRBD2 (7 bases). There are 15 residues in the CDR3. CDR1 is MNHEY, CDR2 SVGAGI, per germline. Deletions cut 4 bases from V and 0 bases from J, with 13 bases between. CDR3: CASSSRGPSSYEQYF. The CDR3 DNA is TGTGCCAGCAGTTCGCGGGGGCCGAGCTCCTACGAGCAGTACTTC.

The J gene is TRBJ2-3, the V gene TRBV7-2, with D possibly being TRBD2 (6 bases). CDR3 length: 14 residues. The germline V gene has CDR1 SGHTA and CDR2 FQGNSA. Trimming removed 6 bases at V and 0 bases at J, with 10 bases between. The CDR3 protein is CASRITSSTDTQYF. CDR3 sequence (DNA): TGTGCCAGCAGAATCACTAGCAGCACAGATACGCAGTATTTT.

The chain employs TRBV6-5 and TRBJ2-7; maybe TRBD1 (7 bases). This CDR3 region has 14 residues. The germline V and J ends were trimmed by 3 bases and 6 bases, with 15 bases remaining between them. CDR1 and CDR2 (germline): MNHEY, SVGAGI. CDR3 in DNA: TGTGCCAGCAGTTATCAGAACCAGGGGGGCGAGCAGTACTTC. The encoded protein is CASSYQNQGGEQYF.

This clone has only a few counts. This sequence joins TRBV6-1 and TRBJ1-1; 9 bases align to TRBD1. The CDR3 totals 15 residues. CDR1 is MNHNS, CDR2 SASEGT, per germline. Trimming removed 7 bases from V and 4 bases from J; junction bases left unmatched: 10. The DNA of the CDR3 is TGTGCCAGCAACCAAGGGGACAGGGTTCTCACTGAAGCTTTCTTT. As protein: CASNQGDRVLTEAFF.

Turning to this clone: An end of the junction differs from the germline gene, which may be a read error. This CDR3 is CASSFGGQPLSCEQYF. CDR3 DNA: TGCGCCAGCAGCTTCGGCGGACAGCCTCTCTCCTGCGAGCAGTACTTC. The V gene is TRBV5-4, the J gene TRBJ2-7, with D possibly matching TRBD1 (6 bases). CDR1 SGHNT and CDR2 YYREEE come from the germline V gene (reference sequence). The CDR3 runs 16 residues.

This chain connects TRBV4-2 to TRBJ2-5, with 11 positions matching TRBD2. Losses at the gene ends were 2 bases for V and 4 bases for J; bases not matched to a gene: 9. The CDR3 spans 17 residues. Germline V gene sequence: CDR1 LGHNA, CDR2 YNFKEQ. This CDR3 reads CASSQSLAGGVGETQYF. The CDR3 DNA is TGTGCCAGCAGCCAATCTCTAGCGGGGGGTGTAGGAGAGACCCAGTACTTC.

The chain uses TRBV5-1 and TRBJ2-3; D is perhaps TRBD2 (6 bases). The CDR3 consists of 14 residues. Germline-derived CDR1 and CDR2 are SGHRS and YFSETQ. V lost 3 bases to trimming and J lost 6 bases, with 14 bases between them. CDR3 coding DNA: TGCGCCAGCAGCTGGACCGTCCGGGGGGATACGCAGTATTTT. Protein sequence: CASSWTVRGDTQYF.